Presented here are 12 T cell receptor beta chains from one specimen sequenced in a study of T cells in women clearing cervical HPV infection. Profiling relied on immunoSEQ multiplex PCR, and the TCRdb table lists in-frame clones only, not all of them. The repertoire table contains tens of thousands of clones. The sequencing input was blood buffy coat. The source is a woman aged 18-70 years with a cervical HPV16 infection that either progressed to CIN3+ or cleared (not recorded which).

As regards this clone: The read halts 3 residues ahead of the CDR3 end, with the missing end drawn from the germline J gene. V usage is TRBV5-8 and J usage is TRBJ2-5, with 11 bases lining up with TRBD2. V dropped 5 bases and J dropped 3; count of bases not matched to a gene: 6. The CDR3 runs to 15 residues. CDR1 is SGHTS, CDR2 YDEGEE, per germline. This CDR3 is CASSFSGREKETQYF. The sequenced CDR3 bases are TGTGCCAGCAGTTTTAGCGGGAGGGAGAAAGAGACC.

As concerns this clone: The observed sequence ends 3 residues before the CDR3 terminus, with the missing tail filled in from the germline J gene. The rearrangement joins TRBV7-2 to TRBJ1-2; D call uncertain. The CDR3 consists of 12 residues. Germline V gene sequence: CDR1 SGHTA, CDR2 FQGNSA. This chain's CDR3 is CASSSYTDTYTF. The part of the CDR3 DNA that was read is TGTGCCAGCAGCTCATACACAGATACC.

Details on this clone: Relative to the germline gene, one junction end is altered; a read error may explain this. The read comes to an end 3 residues before the CDR3 does, leaving the germline J gene to fill in the end. The J gene is TRBJ2-3, the V gene TRBV2; 8 bases agree with TRBD1. The CDR3 contains 14 residues. Per germline, CDR1 SNHLY and CDR2 FYNNEI. The sequenced part of the CDR3 DNA is TGTGCCAGCAGTGTACAGGGGGGCACAGATGCG. The encoded protein is CASSVQGGTDA. The entire CDR3 sequence reads CASSVQGGTDAQYF.

Worth noting for this clone: Sequencing ends 3 residues short of the CDR3 end; the germline J gene provides the rest. The V and J genes are TRBV7-3 and TRBJ2-5, with D possibly matching TRBD2 (7 bases). The CDR3 length is 15 residues. Per the germline V gene, CDR1 is SGHTA and CDR2 is FQGTGA. The covered CDR3 bases are TGTGCCAGCAGCAGGGGGGGAGGGGGAGCAGATACC. As protein: CASSRGGGGADT. The whole CDR3 sequence is CASSRGGGGADTQYF.

CDR3 region: CASSLLAVAYNEQFF. The CDR3 bases that were read are TGTGCCAGCAGCTTACTAGCAGTCGCCTACAATGAG. The chain is built from TRBV11-2 and TRBJ2-1; D possibly corresponds to TRBD2 (5 bases). The read falls 3 residues short of the CDR3 end, and the missing part is taken from the germline J gene. V shed 2 bases and J shed 2 bases, with 10 bases lying between them. Germline V lookup: CDR1 SGHAT, CDR2 FQNNGV. CDR3 length equals 15 residues. Looking up the rest from reference TRBV11-2 and TRBJ2-1 gives the full variable domain: EAGVAQSPRYKIIEKRQSVAFWCNPISGHATLYWYQQILGQGPKLLIQFQNNGVVDDSQLPKDRFSAERLKGVDSTLKIQPAKLEDSAVYLCASSLLAVAYNEQFFGPGTRLTVL.

A note on this clone: From the germline J gene comes the end of the CDR3, since the read stops 3 residues before it. J is TRBJ1-2 and V is TRBV7-2; tentatively, D is TRBD1 (6 bases). The CDR3 is 15 amino acids. Germline assignment: CDR1 SGHTA and CDR2 FQGNSA. The germline V and J ends were trimmed by 6 bases and 2 bases, with 16 bases remaining between them. The CDR3: CASSNPGQGNYGYTF. CDR3 DNA (partial): TGTGCCAGCAGTAACCCGGGACAAGGGAACTATGGC. The variable domain in full, completed from reference TRBV7-2 and TRBJ1-2, reads GAGVSQSPSNKVTEKGKDVELRCDPISGHTALYWYRQSLGQGLEFLIYFQGNSAPDKSGLPSDRFSAERTGGSVSTLTIQRTQQEDSAVYLCASSNPGQGNYGYTFGSGTRLTVV.

CDR3 DNA, as far as it was read: TGTGCCAGCAGCCCCTACGGGACAGGGGGCGGTGAG. Residues: CASSPYGTGGGE. The CDR3 as a whole reads CASSPYGTGGGEQFF. The rearrangement joins TRBV7-3 to TRBJ2-1, with 12 bases fitting TRBD1. The read terminates 3 residues ahead of where the CDR3 ends, so the germline J gene completes it. Germline V gene lookup returns CDR1 SGHTA and CDR2 FQGTGA. V was pared by 5 bases and J by 9 bases, with 8 bases of the junction left unmatched. The CDR3 contains 15 residues.

Regarding this clone: The read gets to within 3 residues of the CDR3 end, and the germline J gene fills in the rest. The rearrangement uses TRBV7-3 and TRBJ2-3; 9 positions match TRBD2. This CDR3 region has 15 residues. The germline CDR1 and CDR2 sequences are SGHTA and FQGTGA. The DNA read from the CDR3 is TGTGCCAGCAGCTCGGGTGGTGCGGGGGGGCCTTCG. Translating it yields CASSSGGAGGPS. The whole CDR3 reads CASSSGGAGGPSQYF.

Concerning this clone: Sequencing ends 3 residues short of the CDR3 end; the germline J gene provides the rest. The gene calls are TRBV20-1 and TRBJ1-4; D is unclear. The CDR3 loop spans 12 amino acids. The germline CDR1 and CDR2 sequences are DFQATT and SNEGSKA (reference sequence). The V gene lost 6 bases and the J gene lost 5 bases, with 10 bases spanning the gap. Partial CDR3 DNA: TGCAGTGCCCAGGCGGGAAATGAAAAA. Residues: CSAQAGNEK. The complete CDR3 sequence is CSAQAGNEKLFF.

For this clone: The CDR3 goes on 3 residues after the read ends, and that part is filled in from the germline J gene. V usage is TRBV5-1 and J usage is TRBJ2-1, with D possibly being TRBD1 (5 bases). There are 17 residues in the CDR3. The germline gives CDR1 SGHRS, CDR2 YFSETQ. V was shortened by 0 bases and J by 0 bases, with 13 bases between the two germline ends. The CDR3 sequence: CASSLGPRQSSYNEQFF. CDR3 DNA, as far as it was read: TGCGCCAGCAGCTTGGGCCCCCGACAGAGCTCCTACAATGAG.

CDR3 sequence reads: CASSVGQRGNTIYF. The part of the CDR3 DNA that was read is TGTGCCAGCAGTGTGGGTCAGCGAGGAAACACC. The J gene is TRBJ1-3, the V gene TRBV6-1; D remains ambiguous. The read ends 3 residues early relative to the CDR3; the germline J gene fills the gap. CDR1 MNHNS and CDR2 SASEGT come from the germline V gene. The V gene lost 4 bases and the J gene lost 4 bases, with 11 bases spanning the gap. This CDR3 contains 14 residues.

About this clone itself: The read terminates 3 residues before the CDR3 end, so the remaining end is supplied by the germline J gene. The chain combines TRBV6-2 or TRBV6-3 with TRBJ2-1, with D possibly TRBD2 on 6 matching bases. The V gene's germline CDR1 is MNHEY and CDR2 SVGEGT. The CDR3 is 16 amino acids. Trimming cost V 6 bases and J 9 bases, with 24 bases left between them. The CDR3 sequence: CASRGGRVPRESEQFF. The CDR3 DNA, read in part, is TGTGCCAGCAGGGGGGGTCGAGTCCCGAGGGAGAGTGAG.